This TCR beta chain came from a study of T cell repertoires in cytomegalovirus infection. Study-wide context: CMV infection together with matching HLA type was indicated by public TCR beta signatures.

In the case of this clonotype: The antigen is undetermined.

TCRdb reprocessed the reads with MiXCR, giving one entry per CDR3 protein. Found here are 310,000 or so distinct CDR3 sequences, 25% of them singletons; the top ten hold about an eighth. Study-wide points: CMV-specific HLA-C-restricted TCR beta clonotypes dominated the ex vivo response.

The CDR3 runs to 15 residues. Looked up from germline, CDR1 is MNHEY and CDR2 is SVGEGT. V lost 7 bases, J lost 0 bases, and 9 bases stayed unmatched. Sequenced here: cultured PBMCs, sampled from culture after CMV antigen stimulation. The sequence was obtained from a human donor in good health (CMV status not recorded). Some clones in this sample may be carry-over from other donors' samples. This chain joins TRBV6-2 or TRBV6-3 and TRBJ2-7; 7 bases are shared with TRBD1. The CDR3 DNA reads TGTGCCAGCACGAAGGAACAGGGGAGCTCCTACGAGCAGTACGTC. Translating it yields CASTKEQGSSYEQYV.